A selection of T cell receptor beta chains follows, all from one sample in a study of immune evolution from preneoplasia to lung adenocarcinoma. Only in-frame clones appear in the TCRdb table, and some are missing; sequencing was by immunoSEQ multiplex PCR. Of 3,500 to 5,000 clones in the sample, around 77% are singletons; the top ten hold over 8.5%. The specimen was FFPE adjacent normal lung tissue. Receptor source: a person in their sixties or seventies with lung adenocarcinoma. CDR3s leave out the opening cysteine and the closing phenylalanine or tryptophan. Fields, in order: J gene, D gene, V gene, CDR3 protein. The D gene is left open where the match is weak.

TRBJ2-1 - TRBV11-3 ASSLAGSSYNEQF
TRBJ2-5 - TRBV28 ASSSEETQY
TRBJ1-2 TRBD1 TRBV29-1 SVGSADRGGYT
- TRBD1 TRBV6-1 ASSELPDRGNEQY
TRBJ1-1 - TRBV30 AWRTGNTEAF
TRBJ1-5 TRBD1 TRBV2 ASSPRTGNQPQH
TRBJ1-2 TRBD1 TRBV28 ASTKMTGVRYGYT
TRBJ1-6 TRBD1 TRBV7-9 ASSLEGQIPLH
TRBJ2-3 - TRBV5-1 ASSFGGTDTQY
TRBJ2-2 - TRBV30 AWSIARSTGELF
TRBJ1-2 - TRBV4-3 ASSQDNMGGVYGYT
TRBJ1-1 - TRBV2 ASSDRGTEAF
TRBJ1-5 TRBD1 TRBV7-2 ASSSDRVRPQH
TRBJ1-5 TRBD1 TRBV6-1 ASSDSTNQGASGQPQH
TRBJ1-6 - TRBV28 ASSLYEALRGFTLH
TRBJ2-7 - TRBV10-3 ATQAQGQIDEQY
- - TRBV19 ASSMGPSSTEQY
TRBJ2-7 - TRBV4-1 ASSQDPEEAQY
TRBJ2-3 - TRBV7-9 ASSSQWGRDTQY
TRBJ1-4 - TRBV30 ASSAGPGEKLF
TRBJ2-1 - TRBV15 ATSRDSWGAYNEQF
TRBJ2-1 TRBD2 TRBV4-2 ASSQGLADYNEQF
TRBJ2-7 - TRBV28 ASTQGVYEQY
TRBJ1-6 TRBD1 TRBV2 AIDTGQGSSPLH
TRBJ1-2 - TRBV6-5 ASSYSAGVNYGYT
TRBJ2-3 TRBD2 TRBV4-2 ASSQEASGASDTQY
TRBJ1-4 - TRBV5-1 ASSFGSGGVDEKLF
TRBJ2-7 TRBD1 TRBV28 ASTNFRGNYEQY
TRBJ2-7 - TRBV7-6 ASSLLAGTYEQY
TRBJ2-7 - TRBV28 ASTPPGRYSYEQY
TRBJ1-1 - TRBV15 ASSQRGGTEAF
TRBJ2-7 TRBD2 TRBV18 ASSRASAGSNEQY
TRBJ2-7 - TRBV9 ASSPNPGQTYEQY
TRBJ2-2 TRBD2 TRBV11-2 ASSAVAGGTGELF
TRBJ1-1 - TRBV20-1 SASKPAF
TRBJ2-1 - TRBV21-1 ASSKGEASCFGDEQF
TRBJ2-2 - TRBV7-8 ASSLLRVANTGELF
TRBJ1-2 - TRBV29-1 SVETTAKGYT
TRBJ2-5 - TRBV5-1 ASSLTRLETQY
TRBJ2-7 TRBD2 TRBV5-1 ASTLSGGPGEQY
TRBJ1-2 - TRBV6-6 ASTQGTDNYGYT